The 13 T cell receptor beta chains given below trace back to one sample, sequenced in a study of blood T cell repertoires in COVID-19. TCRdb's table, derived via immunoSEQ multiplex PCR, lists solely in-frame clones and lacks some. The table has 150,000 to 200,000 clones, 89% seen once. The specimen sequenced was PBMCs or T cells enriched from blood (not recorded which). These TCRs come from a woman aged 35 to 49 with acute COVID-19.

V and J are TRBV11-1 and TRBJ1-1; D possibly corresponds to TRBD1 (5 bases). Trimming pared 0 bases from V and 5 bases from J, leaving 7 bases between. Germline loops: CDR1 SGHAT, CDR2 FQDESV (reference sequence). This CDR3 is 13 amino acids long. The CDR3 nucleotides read TGTGCCAGCAGCTTAGCGAAGGGGACTGAAGCTTTCTTT. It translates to CASSLAKGTEAFF. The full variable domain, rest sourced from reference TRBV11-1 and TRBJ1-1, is EAEVAQSPRYKITEKSQAVAFWCDPISGHATLYWYRQILGQGPELLVQFQDESVVDDSQLPKDRFSAERLKGVDSTLKIQPAELGDSAMYLCASSLAKGTEAFFGQGTRLTVV.

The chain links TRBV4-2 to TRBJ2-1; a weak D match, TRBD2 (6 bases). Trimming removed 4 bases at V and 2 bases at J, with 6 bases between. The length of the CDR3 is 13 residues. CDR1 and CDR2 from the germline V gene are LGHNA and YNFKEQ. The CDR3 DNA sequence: TGTGCCAGCAGCCTAGCGGCCTACAATGAGCAGTTCTTC. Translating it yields CASSLAAYNEQFF.

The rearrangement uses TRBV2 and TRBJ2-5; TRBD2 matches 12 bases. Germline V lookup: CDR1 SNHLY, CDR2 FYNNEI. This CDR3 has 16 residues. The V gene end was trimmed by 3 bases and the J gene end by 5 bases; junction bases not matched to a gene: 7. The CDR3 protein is CASSDPRLAGVETQYF. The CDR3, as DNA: TGTGCCAGCAGTGACCCACGACTAGCGGGGGTGGAGACCCAGTACTTC.

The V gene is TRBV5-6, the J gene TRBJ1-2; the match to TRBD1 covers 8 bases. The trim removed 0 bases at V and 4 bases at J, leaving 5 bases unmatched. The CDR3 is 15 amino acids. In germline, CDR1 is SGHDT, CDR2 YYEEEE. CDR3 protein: CASSLVQGAIYGYTF. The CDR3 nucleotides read TGTGCCAGCAGCTTGGTGCAGGGGGCAATCTATGGCTACACCTTC.

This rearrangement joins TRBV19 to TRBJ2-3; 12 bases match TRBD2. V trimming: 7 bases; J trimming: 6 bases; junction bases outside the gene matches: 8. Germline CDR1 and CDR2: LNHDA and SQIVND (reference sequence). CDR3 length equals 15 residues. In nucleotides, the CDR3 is TGTGCCAGTACTTCTAGCGGGGGGGACCGGGATACGCAGTATTTT. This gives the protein CASTSSGGDRDTQYF.

The DNA of the CDR3 is TGTGCCAGCAGTGACTCCCCAATCCCCCTTGGGCGTCCTACGACCGGGGAGCTGTTTTTT. As protein: CASSDSPIPLGRPTTGELFF. This rearrangement joins TRBV6-4 to TRBJ2-2; D is unresolved. Germline V gives CDR1 MRHNA, CDR2 SNTAGT. V was clipped by 0 bases and J by 5 bases, with 25 bases between them. The CDR3 runs to 20 residues.

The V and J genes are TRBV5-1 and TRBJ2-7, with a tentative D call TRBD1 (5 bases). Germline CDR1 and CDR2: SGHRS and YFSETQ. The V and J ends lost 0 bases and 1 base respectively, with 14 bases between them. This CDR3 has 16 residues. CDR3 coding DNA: TGCGCCAGCAGCTTGGATAGGGGTGGTCAGTCCTACGAGCAGTACTTC. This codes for CASSLDRGGQSYEQYF.

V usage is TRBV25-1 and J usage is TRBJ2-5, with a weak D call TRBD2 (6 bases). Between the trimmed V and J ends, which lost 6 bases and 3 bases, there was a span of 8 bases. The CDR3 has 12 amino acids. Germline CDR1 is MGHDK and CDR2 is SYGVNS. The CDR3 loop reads CASRAGKETQYF. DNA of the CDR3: TGTGCCAGCAGGGCGGGGAAAGAGACCCAGTACTTC.

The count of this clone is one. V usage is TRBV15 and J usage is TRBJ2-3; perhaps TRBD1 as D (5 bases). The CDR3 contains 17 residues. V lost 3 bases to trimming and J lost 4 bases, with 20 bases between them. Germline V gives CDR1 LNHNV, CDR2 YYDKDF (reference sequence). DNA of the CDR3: TGTGCCACCAGCAGCCCCCGGCAGGGTTATGGAGCAGATACGCAGTATTTT. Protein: CATSSPRQGYGADTQYF.

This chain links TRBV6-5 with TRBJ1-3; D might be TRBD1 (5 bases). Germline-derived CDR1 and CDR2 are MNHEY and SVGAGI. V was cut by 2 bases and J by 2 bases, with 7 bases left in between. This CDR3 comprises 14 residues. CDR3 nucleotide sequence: TGTGCCAGCAGTTACAGGGGAACTGGAAACACCATATATTTT. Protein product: CASSYRGTGNTIYF.

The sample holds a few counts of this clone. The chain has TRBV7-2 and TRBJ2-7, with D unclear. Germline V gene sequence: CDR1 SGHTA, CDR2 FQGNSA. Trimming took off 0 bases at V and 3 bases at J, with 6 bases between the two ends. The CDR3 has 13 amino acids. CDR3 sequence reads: CASSLASHYEQYF. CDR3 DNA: TGTGCCAGCAGCTTAGCGTCCCACTACGAGCAGTACTTC.

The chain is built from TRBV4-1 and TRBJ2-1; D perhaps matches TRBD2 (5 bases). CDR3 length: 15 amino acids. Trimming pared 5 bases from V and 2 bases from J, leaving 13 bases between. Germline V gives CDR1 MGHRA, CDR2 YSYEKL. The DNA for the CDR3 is TGCGCCAGCAGCGCCCGAGAGGGTCCCTACAATGAGCAGTTCTTC. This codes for CASSAREGPYNEQFF.

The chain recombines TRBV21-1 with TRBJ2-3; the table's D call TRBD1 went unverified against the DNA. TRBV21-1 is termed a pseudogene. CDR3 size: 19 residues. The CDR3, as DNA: TGTGCCAGCAGCGCTCAGGGGGGACTTTTACCTTCTAGCACAGATACGCAGTATTTT. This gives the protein CASSAQGGLLPSSTDTQYF.